The sequence of this T cell receptor beta chain was determined in a study of blood T cell repertoires in COVID-19. About the study: From the United States, Italy and Spain came samples of acute and convalescent COVID-19. PBMCs, B-cell-depleted T cells, or T cells were the source of the cDNA or gDNA that made up the material.

As processed by the authors: The assay estimated nucleated cells by amplifying reference gene primers. TCRdb's copy holds only in-frame clones and misses some; the assay was immunoSEQ multiplex PCR. V, J and clone size are taken as reported in that table, and D and trimming were inferred from the DNA itself. The sample records about 85,000 clones, less than 85% being singletons. Sample: peripheral blood. The receptor was derived from a human donor in a cohort sampled during active COVID-19.

CDR3: CASSLSADTEAFF. CDR3 sequence (DNA): TGTGCCAGCAGCTTATCGGCGGACACTGAAGCTTTCTTT. The V call is TRBV7-9, the J call TRBJ1-1; D remains ambiguous. Germline V lookup: CDR1 SEHNR, CDR2 FQNEAQ (reference sequence). V was clipped by 2 bases and J by 3 bases, with 7 bases between them. The length of the CDR3 is 13 residues.